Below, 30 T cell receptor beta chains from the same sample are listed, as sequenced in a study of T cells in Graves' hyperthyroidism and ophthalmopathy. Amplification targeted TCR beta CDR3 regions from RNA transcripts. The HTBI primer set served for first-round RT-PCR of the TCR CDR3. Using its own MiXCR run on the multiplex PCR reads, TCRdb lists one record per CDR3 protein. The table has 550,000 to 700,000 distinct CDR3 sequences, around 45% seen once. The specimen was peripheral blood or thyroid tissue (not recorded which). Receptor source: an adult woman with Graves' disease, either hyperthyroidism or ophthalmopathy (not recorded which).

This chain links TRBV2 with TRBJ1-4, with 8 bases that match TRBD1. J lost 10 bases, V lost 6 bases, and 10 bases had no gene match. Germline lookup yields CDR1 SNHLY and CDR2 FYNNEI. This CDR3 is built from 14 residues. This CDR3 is CASSAGTGSGKLFF. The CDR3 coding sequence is TGTGCCAGCAGCGCCGGGACAGGCTCTGGAAAACTGTTTTTT.

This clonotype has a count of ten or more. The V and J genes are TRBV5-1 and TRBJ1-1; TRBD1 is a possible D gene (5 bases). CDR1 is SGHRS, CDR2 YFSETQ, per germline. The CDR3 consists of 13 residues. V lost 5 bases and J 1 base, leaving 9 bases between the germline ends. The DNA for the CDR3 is TGCGCCAGCAGAGGACAATCGAACACTGAAGCTTTCTTT. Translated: CASRGQSNTEAFF.

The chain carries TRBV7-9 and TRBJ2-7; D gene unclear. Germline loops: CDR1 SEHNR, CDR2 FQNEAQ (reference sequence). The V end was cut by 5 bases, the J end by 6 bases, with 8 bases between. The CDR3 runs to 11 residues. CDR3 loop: CASSLETEQYF. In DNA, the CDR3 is TGTGCCAGCAGCCTAGAAACCGAGCAGTACTTC. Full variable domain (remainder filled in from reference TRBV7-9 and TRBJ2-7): DTGVSQNPRHKITKRGQNVTFRCDPISEHNRLYWYRQTLGQGPEFLTYFQNEAQLEKSRLLSDRFSAERPKGSFSTLEIQRTEQGDSAMYLCASSLETEQYFGPGTRLTVT.

The CDR3 loop is CATSRDLQDGYQPQHF. The CDR3 nucleotides are TGTGCCACCAGCAGAGATCTTCAGGACGGATATCAGCCCCAGCATTTT. This chain links TRBV15 with TRBJ1-5, with unresolved D. This CDR3 has 16 residues. From germline, CDR1 is LNHNV and CDR2 YYDKDF (reference sequence). V lost 0 bases, J lost 5 bases, and 14 bases lay in between.

The CDR3 region is CASSERWTGRYEQYF. DNA of the CDR3: TGCGCCAGCAGTGAACGATGGACAGGCAGGTACGAGCAGTACTTC. V is TRBV10-2 and J is TRBJ2-7; TRBD1 matches at 7 bases. CDR3 length equals 15 residues. V dropped 3 bases and J dropped 4; count of bases not matched to a gene: 9. The germline V gene has CDR1 WSHSY and CDR2 SAAADI.

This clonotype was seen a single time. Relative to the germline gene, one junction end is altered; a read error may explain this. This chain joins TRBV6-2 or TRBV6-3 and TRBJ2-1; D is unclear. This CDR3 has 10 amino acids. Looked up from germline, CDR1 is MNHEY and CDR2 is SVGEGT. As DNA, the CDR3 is TGTGCCAGCAGGTACTCCGAGCAGTTCTTC. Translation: CASRYSEQFF.

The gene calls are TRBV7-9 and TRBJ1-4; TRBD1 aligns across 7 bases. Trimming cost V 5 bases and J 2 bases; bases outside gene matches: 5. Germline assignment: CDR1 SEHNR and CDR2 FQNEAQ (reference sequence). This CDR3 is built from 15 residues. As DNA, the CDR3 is TGTGCCAGCAGCCCCGGGACAGTGACTAATGAAAAACTGTTTTTT. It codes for CASSPGTVTNEKLFF.

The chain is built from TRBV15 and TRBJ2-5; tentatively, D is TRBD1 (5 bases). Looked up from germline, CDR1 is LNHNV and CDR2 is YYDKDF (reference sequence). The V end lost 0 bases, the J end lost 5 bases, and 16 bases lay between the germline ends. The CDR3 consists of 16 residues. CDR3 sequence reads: CATSRDTAGYGETQYF. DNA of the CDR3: TGTGCCACCAGCAGAGACACGGCAGGGTATGGGGAGACCCAGTACTTC.

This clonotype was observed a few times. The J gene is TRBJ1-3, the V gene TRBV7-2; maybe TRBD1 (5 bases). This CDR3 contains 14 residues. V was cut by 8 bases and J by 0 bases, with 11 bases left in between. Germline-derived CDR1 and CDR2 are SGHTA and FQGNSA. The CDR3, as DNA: TGTGCCAGCGGAGGGGCTCACTCTGGAAACACCATATATTTT. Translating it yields CASGGAHSGNTIYF. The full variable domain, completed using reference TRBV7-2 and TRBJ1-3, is GAGVSQSPSNKVTEKGKDVELRCDPISGHTALYWYRQSLGQGLEFLIYFQGNSAPDKSGLPSDRFSAERTGGSVSTLTIQRTQQEDSAVYLCASGGAHSGNTIYFGEGSWLTVV.

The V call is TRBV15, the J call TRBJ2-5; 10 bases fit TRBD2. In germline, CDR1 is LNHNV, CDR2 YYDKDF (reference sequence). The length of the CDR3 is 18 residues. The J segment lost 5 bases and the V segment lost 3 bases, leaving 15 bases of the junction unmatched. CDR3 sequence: CATSSETTSGQIWETQYF. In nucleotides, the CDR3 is TGTGCCACCAGCAGTGAGACGACTAGCGGGCAAATATGGGAGACCCAGTACTTC.

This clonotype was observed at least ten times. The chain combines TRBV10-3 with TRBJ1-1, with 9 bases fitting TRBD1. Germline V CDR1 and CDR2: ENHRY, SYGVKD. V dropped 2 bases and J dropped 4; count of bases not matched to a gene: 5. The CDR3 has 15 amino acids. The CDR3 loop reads CAISEMGQGGTEAFF. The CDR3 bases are TGTGCCATCAGTGAGATGGGACAGGGCGGCACTGAAGCTTTCTTT.

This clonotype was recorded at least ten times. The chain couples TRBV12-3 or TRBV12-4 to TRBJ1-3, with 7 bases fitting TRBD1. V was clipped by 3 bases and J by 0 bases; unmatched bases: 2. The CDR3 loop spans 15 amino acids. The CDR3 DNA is TGTGCCAGCAGTTTGGACAGGAACTCTGGAAACACCATATATTTT. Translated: CASSLDRNSGNTIYF.

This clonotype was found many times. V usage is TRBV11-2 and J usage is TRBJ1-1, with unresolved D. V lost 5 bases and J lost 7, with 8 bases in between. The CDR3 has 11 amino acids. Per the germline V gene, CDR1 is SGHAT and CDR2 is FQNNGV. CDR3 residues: CASSPDYEAFF. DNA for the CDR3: TGTGCCAGCAGCCCTGATTATGAAGCTTTCTTT.

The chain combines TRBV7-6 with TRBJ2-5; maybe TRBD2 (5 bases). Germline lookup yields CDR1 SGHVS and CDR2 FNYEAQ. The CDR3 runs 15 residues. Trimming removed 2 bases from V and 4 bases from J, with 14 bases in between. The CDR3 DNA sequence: TGTGCCAGCAGCTTACTCGAAGGGAGCCGAGAGACCCAGTACTTC. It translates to CASSLLEGSRETQYF.

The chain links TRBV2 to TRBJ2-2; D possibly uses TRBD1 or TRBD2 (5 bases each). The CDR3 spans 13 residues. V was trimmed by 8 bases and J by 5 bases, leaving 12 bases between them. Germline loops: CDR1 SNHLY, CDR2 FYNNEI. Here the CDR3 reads CASLLGETGELFF. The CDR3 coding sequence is TGTGCCAGCTTGTTGGGGGAGACCGGGGAGCTGTTTTTT.

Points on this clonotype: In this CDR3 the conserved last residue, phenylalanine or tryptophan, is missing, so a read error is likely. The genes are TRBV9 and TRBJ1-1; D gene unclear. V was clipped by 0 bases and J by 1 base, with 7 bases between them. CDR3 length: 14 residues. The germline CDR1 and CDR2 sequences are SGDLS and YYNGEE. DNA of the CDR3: TGTGCCAGCAGCGTAGCTCTGAGGAACACTGAAGCTTTCCTT. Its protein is CASSVALRNTEAFL.

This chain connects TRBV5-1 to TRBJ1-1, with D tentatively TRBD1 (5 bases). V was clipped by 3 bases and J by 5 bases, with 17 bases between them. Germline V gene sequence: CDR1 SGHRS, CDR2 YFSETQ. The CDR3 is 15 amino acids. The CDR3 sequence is CASSSSPGIRTEAFF. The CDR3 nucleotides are TGCGCCAGCAGCTCCAGCCCAGGGATTCGAACTGAAGCTTTCTTT.

CDR3 coding DNA: TGTGCCAGCAGCTCCACAGGGAGAATGGAGGAGACCCAGTACTTC. Protein product: CASSSTGRMEETQYF. V gene TRBV11-2 combines with J gene TRBJ2-5; perhaps TRBD1 as D (6 bases). V gave up 4 bases and J gave up 5 bases, with 17 bases separating them. The length of the CDR3 is 15 residues. Germline CDR1 is SGHAT and CDR2 is FQNNGV.

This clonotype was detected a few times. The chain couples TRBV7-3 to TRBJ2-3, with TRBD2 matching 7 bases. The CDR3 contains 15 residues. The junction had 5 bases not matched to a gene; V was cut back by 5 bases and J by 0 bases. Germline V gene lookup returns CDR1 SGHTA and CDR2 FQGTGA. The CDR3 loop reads CASSPLAASTDTQYF. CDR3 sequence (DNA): TGTGCCAGCAGCCCCCTAGCGGCTAGCACAGATACGCAGTATTTT.

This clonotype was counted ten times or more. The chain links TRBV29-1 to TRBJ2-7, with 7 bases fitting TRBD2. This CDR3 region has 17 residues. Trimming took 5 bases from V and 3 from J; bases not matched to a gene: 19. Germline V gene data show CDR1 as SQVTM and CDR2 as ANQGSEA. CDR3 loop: CSVLLAEKPGRGYEQYF. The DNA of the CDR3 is TGCAGCGTTTTGCTAGCGGAGAAACCTGGGAGGGGCTACGAGCAGTACTTC.

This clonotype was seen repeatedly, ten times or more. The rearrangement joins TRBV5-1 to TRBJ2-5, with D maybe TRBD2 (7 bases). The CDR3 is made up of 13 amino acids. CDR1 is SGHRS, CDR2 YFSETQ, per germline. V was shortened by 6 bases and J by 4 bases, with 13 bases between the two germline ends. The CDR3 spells CASTRGLGETQYF. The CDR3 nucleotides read TGCGCCAGCACGCGGGGGCTGGGAGAGACCCAGTACTTC.

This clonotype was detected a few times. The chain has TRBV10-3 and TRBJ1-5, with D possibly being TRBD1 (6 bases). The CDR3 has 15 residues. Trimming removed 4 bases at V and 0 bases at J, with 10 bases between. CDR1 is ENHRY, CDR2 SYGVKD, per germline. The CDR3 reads CAISVSGDSNQPQHF. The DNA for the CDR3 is TGTGCCATCAGTGTGTCAGGGGATAGCAATCAGCCCCAGCATTTT.

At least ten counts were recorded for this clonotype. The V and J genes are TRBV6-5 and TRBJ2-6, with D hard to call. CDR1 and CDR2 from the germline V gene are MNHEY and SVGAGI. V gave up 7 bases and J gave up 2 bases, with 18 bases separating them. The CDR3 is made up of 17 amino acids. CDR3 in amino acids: CASTAVGPPTGANVLTF. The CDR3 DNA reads TGTGCCAGCACCGCAGTGGGTCCCCCCACTGGGGCCAACGTCCTGACTTTC.

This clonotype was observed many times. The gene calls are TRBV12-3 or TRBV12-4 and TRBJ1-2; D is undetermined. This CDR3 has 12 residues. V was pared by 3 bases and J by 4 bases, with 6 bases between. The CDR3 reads CASSFDPYGYTF. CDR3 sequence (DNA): TGTGCCAGCAGTTTCGATCCCTATGGCTACACCTTC.

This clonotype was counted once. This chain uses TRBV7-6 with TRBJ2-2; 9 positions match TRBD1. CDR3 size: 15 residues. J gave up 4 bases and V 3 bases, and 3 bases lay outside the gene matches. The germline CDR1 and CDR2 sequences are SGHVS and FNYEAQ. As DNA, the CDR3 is TGTGCCAGCAGCTTGGACAGGGGAGGCACCGGGGAGCTGTTTTTT. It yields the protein CASSLDRGGTGELFF.

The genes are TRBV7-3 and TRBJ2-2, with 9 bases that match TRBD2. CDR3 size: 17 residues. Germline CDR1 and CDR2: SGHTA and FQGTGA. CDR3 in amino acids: CASGFGGRVDDTGELFF. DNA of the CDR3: TGTGCTAGTGGTTTCGGCGGGAGGGTTGACGACACCGGGGAGCTGTTTTTT. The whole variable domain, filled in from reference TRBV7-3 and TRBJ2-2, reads GAGVSQTPSNKVTEKGKYVELRCDPISGHTALYWYRQSLGQGPEFLIYFQGTGAADDSGLPNDRFFAVRPEGSVSTLKIQRTERGDSAVYLCASGFGGRVDDTGELFFGEGSRLTVL.

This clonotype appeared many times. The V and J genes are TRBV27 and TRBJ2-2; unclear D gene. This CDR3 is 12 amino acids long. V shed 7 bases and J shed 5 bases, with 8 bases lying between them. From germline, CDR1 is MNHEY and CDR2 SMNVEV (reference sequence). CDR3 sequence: CASTPLTGELFF. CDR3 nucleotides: TGTGCCAGCACACCCCTTACCGGGGAGCTGTTTTTT.

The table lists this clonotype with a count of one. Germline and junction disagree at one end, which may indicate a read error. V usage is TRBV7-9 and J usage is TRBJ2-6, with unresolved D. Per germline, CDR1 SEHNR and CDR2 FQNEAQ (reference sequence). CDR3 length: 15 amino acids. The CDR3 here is CASSQVTVGANVLTF. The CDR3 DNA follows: TGCGCCAGCAGCCAAGTTACAGTCGGGGCCAACGTCCTGACTTTC.

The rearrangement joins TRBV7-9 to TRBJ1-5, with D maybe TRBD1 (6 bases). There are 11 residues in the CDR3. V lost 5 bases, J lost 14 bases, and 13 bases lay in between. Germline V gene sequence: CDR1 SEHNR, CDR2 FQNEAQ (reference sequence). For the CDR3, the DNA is TGTGCCAGCAGCCCAGGGGTCCACGAGCATTTT. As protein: CASSPGVHEHF.

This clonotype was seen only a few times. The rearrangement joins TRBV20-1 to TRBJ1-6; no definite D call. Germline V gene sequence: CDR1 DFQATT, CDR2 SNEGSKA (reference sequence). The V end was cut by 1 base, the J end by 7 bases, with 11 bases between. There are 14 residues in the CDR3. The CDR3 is CSARGRILNSPLHF. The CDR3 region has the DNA TGCAGTGCTAGAGGACGGATCCTGAATTCACCCCTCCACTTT.